One and the same sample provided the 15 T cell receptor beta chains below, sequenced in a study of T cell clusters in autoimmune cytopenias. TRB was amplified from approximately 250 ng of peripheral blood genomic DNA per sample. One tube held mixed TRB-A and TRB-B primer pools for touch-down PCR. TCRdb re-called the multiplex PCR reads; one entry per CDR3 protein, DNA not given. The sample has about 6,100 distinct CDR3 sequences. These data are also associated with another study on T cell repertoires in aging, cancer and after chemotherapy.

The material sequenced was peripheral blood. These receptors all come from a human donor in good health.

The V and J genes are TRBV15 and TRBJ2-3; the TCRdb D gene call, TRBD1, has no DNA to confirm it. The CDR3 is 17 amino acids. The germline CDR1 and CDR2 sequences are LNHNV and YYDKDF (reference sequence). CDR3 sequence: CATSREGVKGRTDTQYF.

This clonotype is identified as medium-sized (0.01 to 0.1%) from frequency. This chain links TRBV27 with TRBJ1-2; the TCRdb call, TRBD1, lacks DNA for checking. The CDR3 is made up of 15 amino acids. Per germline, CDR1 MNHEY and CDR2 SMNVEV (reference sequence). The CDR3 sequence is CASRARTVSNYGYTF.

The genes are TRBV12-3 or TRBV12-4 and TRBJ1-2; TCRdb calls TRBD1, which cannot be checked without DNA. This CDR3 contains 13 residues. CDR3 region: CASSFRVSGGYTF.

In terms of frequency, this clonotype is medium-sized. The rearrangement uses TRBV6-1 and TRBJ2-2; there is no DNA to check the TCRdb D call of TRBD1. Per the germline V gene, CDR1 is MNHNS and CDR2 is SASEGT. The CDR3 loop spans 15 amino acids. The CDR3 loop is CASSAGQVNTGELFF.

The chain combines TRBV14 with TRBJ2-3; TCRdb lists TRBD1, though no DNA is available to test this call. The CDR3 is made up of 15 amino acids. Per germline, CDR1 SGHDN and CDR2 FVKESK. CDR3: CASSPLSQGTDTQYF.

V and J are TRBV7-2 and TRBJ2-3; checking the TCRdb D call of TRBD1 is not possible without DNA. In germline, CDR1 is SGHTA, CDR2 FQGNSA. The CDR3 length is 15 residues. This CDR3 is CASSSTGGGADTQYF. Full variable domain (remainder filled in from reference TRBV7-2 and TRBJ2-3): GAGVSQSPSNKVTEKGKDVELRCDPISGHTALYWYRQSLGQGLEFLIYFQGNSAPDKSGLPSDRFSAERTGGSVSTLTIQRTQQEDSAVYLCASSSTGGGADTQYFGPGTRLTVL.

The gene calls are TRBV5-4 and TRBJ1-2. The germline V gene encodes CDR1 SGHNT and CDR2 YYREEE (reference sequence). The CDR3 spans 15 residues. The CDR3 sequence: CASSSGHKGNYGYTF.

This chain joins TRBV4-2 and TRBJ2-5; TCRdb's D call, TRBD1, is unchecked because there is no DNA. Germline assignment: CDR1 LGHNA and CDR2 YNFKEQ. The CDR3 extends over 14 amino acids. The CDR3 protein is CASSQVGGGETQYF.

Its frequency marks this clonotype as medium-sized. The CDR3 here is CASSSGQGARTQYF. This chain joins TRBV11-1 and TRBJ2-5; there is no DNA to check the TCRdb D call of TRBD1. Looked up from germline, CDR1 is SGHAT and CDR2 is FQDESV (reference sequence). This CDR3 region has 14 residues.

Judged by frequency, this clonotype is medium-sized. The chain carries TRBV5-4 and TRBJ2-3; the D call from TCRdb, TRBD2, cannot be confirmed without DNA. This CDR3 region has 15 residues. Per germline, CDR1 SGHNT and CDR2 YYREEE (reference sequence). The CDR3 is CASSAGTSEWGTQYF.

The chain has TRBV10-3 and TRBJ1-6. The germline V gene has CDR1 ENHRY and CDR2 SYGVKD. This CDR3 comprises 14 residues. The CDR3 is CAISELVRNSPLHF.

This clonotype registers medium-sized by frequency. V is TRBV27 and J is TRBJ1-2. CDR1 and CDR2 (germline): MNHEY, SMNVEV (reference sequence). This CDR3 spans 13 amino acids. The CDR3: CASSFMRNYGYTF.

CDR3 sequence reads: CASSQDGAGGQETQYF. V is TRBV4-2 and J is TRBJ2-5; TCRdb's D call of TRBD2 is untestable without DNA. Germline lookup yields CDR1 LGHNA and CDR2 YNFKEQ. This CDR3 is 16 amino acids long.

The chain employs TRBV12-3 or TRBV12-4 and TRBJ2-1; the TRBD1 assignment by TCRdb is unverifiable without DNA. The length of the CDR3 is 14 residues. The CDR3 reads CASRGQGWDNEQFF.

The chain joins TRBV12-3 or TRBV12-4 to TRBJ1-1. The CDR3 has 14 residues. CDR3 residues: CASSPAGMNTEAFF.